Each of the 5 T cell receptor beta chains below was sequenced from the same sample in a study of blood T cell repertoires in COVID-19. Method: immunoSEQ multiplex PCR; TCRdb's copy keeps in-frame clones and lacks some. The data show 350,000 to 550,000 clones, about 85% seen once. Sequencing was performed on PBMCs or T cells enriched from blood (not recorded which). The receptors were sampled from a woman under 30 with acute COVID-19.

This clone was detected once. The chain carries TRBV4-3 and TRBJ1-1; D may be TRBD1 (6 bases). V shed 1 base and J shed 5 bases, with 11 bases lying between them. The CDR3 totals 14 residues. In germline, CDR1 is LGHNA, CDR2 YSLEER. CDR3 sequence: CASSQGGGRTEAFF. The CDR3 nucleotides read TGCGCCAGCAGCCAAGGGGGGGGCAGGACTGAAGCTTTCTTT.

V usage is TRBV12-3 or TRBV12-4 and J usage is TRBJ2-7; TRBD2 might be the D (6 bases). V lost 8 bases to trimming and J lost 3 bases, with 14 bases between them. CDR3 length: 13 residues. Written as DNA, the CDR3 is TGTGCCAGCGCTGGAGGGGTAGTCTACGAGCAGTACTTC. Translation: CASAGGVVYEQYF.

The V gene is TRBV2, the J gene TRBJ2-7, with 10 bases aligning to TRBD1. V shed 6 bases and J 3 bases; nucleotides not matched to a gene: 2. This CDR3 spans 13 amino acids. Germline CDR1 is SNHLY and CDR2 is FYNNEI. Written as DNA, the CDR3 is TGTGCCAGCAGCAGGACAGGGGGCTACGAGCAGTACTTC. Its protein product is CASSRTGGYEQYF.

The chain links TRBV4-1 to TRBJ1-1; D remains ambiguous. The germline V gene has CDR1 MGHRA and CDR2 YSYEKL. The CDR3 spans 16 residues. V gave up 0 bases and J gave up 6 bases, with 17 bases separating them. The CDR3 nucleotides read TGCGCCAGCAGCCAAGAAGGTTGGAGGGCCGGGGCTGAAGCTTTCTTT. It encodes CASSQEGWRAGAEAFF.

The rearrangement uses TRBV19 and TRBJ2-1; 9 bases fit TRBD2. The ends lost 2 bases at V and 5 bases at J; junction bases unmatched: 4. Germline V lookup: CDR1 LNHDA, CDR2 SQIVND (reference sequence). The CDR3 spans 15 residues. The CDR3 DNA reads as TGTGCCAGTAGTATACGCGGGAGGGATCACAATGAGCAGTTCTTC. It specifies CASSIRGRDHNEQFF. Filled out from reference TRBV19 and TRBJ2-1, the complete variable domain reads DGGITQSPKYLFRKEGQNVTLSCEQNLNHDAMYWYRQDPGQGLRLIYYSQIVNDFQKGDIAEGYSVSREKKESFPLTVTSAQKNPTAFYLCASSIRGRDHNEQFFGPGTRLTVL.